The clone carrying this T cell receptor beta chain was seen only a few times. Data came from immunoSEQ multiplex PCR; TCRdb stores just in-frame clones and leaves some out. Of some 150,000 clones listed, approximately 88% are singletons. These data come from a study of blood T cell repertoires in COVID-19. The CDR3 loop spans 14 amino acids. CDR1 is MRHNA, CDR2 SNTAGT, per germline. Trimming shortened V by 6 bases and J by 5 bases, and 13 bases separated the two germline ends. Material: peripheral blood. This receptor was identified in a man aged 70 or older with acute or convalescent COVID-19. The V and J genes are TRBV6-4 and TRBJ2-2; D is possibly TRBD2 (6 bases). This CDR3 reads CASRMRLGTGELFF. CDR3 bases: TGTGCCAGCAGAATGCGACTAGGAACCGGGGAGCTGTTTTTT.